This is a list of T cell receptor beta chains from one sample in a study of T cell responses to AZD1222 COVID-19 vaccine. Using immunoSEQ multiplex PCR, the repertoire was profiled, and TCRdb retains in-frame clones only, with some absent. In the table there are roughly 250,000 clones, 85% to 95% of which are singletons. This specimen consisted of peripheral blood, obtained on day 0 of AZD1222 vaccination. These receptors came from an adult in good health. Each CDR3 is given with its conserved first and last residue. The D gene is left open where the match is weak. Where a row states a size, it is once, few, many or the class of an expanded clone; other rows omit it.

j_call: TRBJ2-1; d_call: .; v_call: TRBV2; clone_size: once; cdr3_aa: CASGRESSYNEQFF; cdr3_nt: TGTGCCAGCGGCCGTGAGAGCTCCTACAATGAGCAGTTCTTC
j_call: TRBJ2-3; d_call: .; v_call: TRBV19; clone_size: .; cdr3_aa: CASSIDWTGRQYF; cdr3_nt: TGTGCCAGTAGTATAGATTGGACTGGAAGGCAGTATTTT
j_call: TRBJ2-3; d_call: TRBD1; v_call: TRBV2; clone_size: .; cdr3_aa: CASKSMTGYETQYF; cdr3_nt: TGTGCCAGCAAGAGCATGACAGGGTACGAAACGCAGTATTTT
j_call: TRBJ2-5; d_call: .; v_call: TRBV5-4; clone_size: .; cdr3_aa: CASSLEGKTQYF; cdr3_nt: TGTGCCAGCAGCTTGGAGGGTAAGACCCAGTACTTC
j_call: TRBJ2-7; d_call: TRBD2; v_call: TRBV7-3; clone_size: .; cdr3_aa: CASRSLARRTYEQYF; cdr3_nt: TGTGCCAGCAGGTCACTAGCGCGGAGGACCTACGAGCAGTACTTC
j_call: TRBJ1-5; d_call: .; v_call: TRBV7-9; clone_size: .; cdr3_aa: CASSTIGRGIQPQHF; cdr3_nt: TGTGCCAGCAGCACTATCGGACGGGGAATTCAGCCCCAGCATTTT
j_call: TRBJ2-5; d_call: .; v_call: TRBV24-1; clone_size: .; cdr3_aa: CATSDAGPQETQYF; cdr3_nt: TGTGCCACCAGTGACGCCGGGCCTCAAGAGACCCAGTACTTC
j_call: TRBJ2-7; d_call: .; v_call: TRBV6-5; clone_size: .; cdr3_aa: CASDPDRSYEQYF; cdr3_nt: TGTGCCAGCGACCCGGACAGATCCTACGAGCAGTACTTC
j_call: TRBJ1-5; d_call: .; v_call: TRBV5-4; clone_size: few; cdr3_aa: CASSLGPNQPQHF; cdr3_nt: TGTGCCAGCAGCTTAGGCCCCAATCAGCCCCAGCATTTT
j_call: TRBJ2-5; d_call: TRBD2; v_call: TRBV20-1; clone_size: .; cdr3_aa: CSAGRETQYF; cdr3_nt: TGCAGTGCCGGGAGGGAGACCCAGTACTTC
j_call: TRBJ2-6; d_call: TRBD1; v_call: TRBV4-1; clone_size: .; cdr3_aa: CASSQDTGQSRANVLTF; cdr3_nt: TGCGCCAGCAGCCAAGACACGGGACAGTCTAGGGCCAACGTCCTGACTTTC
j_call: TRBJ2-3; d_call: .; v_call: TRBV5-1; clone_size: .; cdr3_aa: CASSLRQDSTDTQYF; cdr3_nt: TGCGCCAGCAGCTTACGACAGGACAGCACAGATACGCAGTATTTT
j_call: TRBJ2-2; d_call: TRBD2; v_call: TRBV5-4; clone_size: .; cdr3_aa: CASSLALAGGEELFF; cdr3_nt: TGTGCCAGCAGCTTGGCGCTAGCGGGGGGGGAGGAGCTGTTTTTT
j_call: TRBJ1-1; d_call: .; v_call: TRBV9; clone_size: .; cdr3_aa: CASSVGPNTEAFF; cdr3_nt: TGTGCCAGCAGCGTAGGTCCGAACACTGAAGCTTTCTTT
j_call: TRBJ1-6; d_call: .; v_call: TRBV7-9; clone_size: .; cdr3_aa: CASSLEAFNSPLHF; cdr3_nt: TGTGCCAGCAGCTTAGAAGCCTTTAATTCACCCCTCCACTTT
j_call: TRBJ2-7; d_call: .; v_call: TRBV13; clone_size: few; cdr3_aa: CASSKGLSYEQYF; cdr3_nt: TGTGCCAGCAGCAAGGGACTTTCCTACGAGCAGTACTTC
j_call: TRBJ1-5; d_call: .; v_call: TRBV6-2/TRBV6-3; clone_size: .; cdr3_aa: CASSYDGAVSSNQPQHF; cdr3_nt: TGTGCCAGCAGTTACGATGGCGCGGTTAGTAGCAATCAGCCCCAGCATTTT
j_call: TRBJ2-4; d_call: TRBD1; v_call: TRBV7-2; clone_size: .; cdr3_aa: CASSFRDRGLQYF; cdr3_nt: TGTGCCAGCAGCTTCCGGGACAGGGGGCTTCAGTACTTC
j_call: TRBJ2-2; d_call: TRBD1; v_call: TRBV20-1; clone_size: .; cdr3_aa: CSASVGQGVGTGELFF; cdr3_nt: TGCAGTGCTAGTGTGGGACAGGGGGTCGGCACCGGGGAGCTGTTTTTT
j_call: TRBJ2-5; d_call: .; v_call: TRBV28; clone_size: .; cdr3_aa: CASSAGSPETQYF; cdr3_nt: TGTGCCAGCAGCGCGGGTAGCCCAGAGACCCAGTACTTC
j_call: TRBJ2-7; d_call: .; v_call: TRBV3-1/TRBV3-2; clone_size: .; cdr3_aa: CASSQEIPGRTYEQYF; cdr3_nt: TGTGCCAGCAGCCAAGAAATCCCAGGTCGGACCTACGAGCAGTACTTC
j_call: TRBJ2-7; d_call: .; v_call: TRBV6-5; clone_size: .; cdr3_aa: CASKRSLYEQYF; cdr3_nt: TGTGCCAGCAAGAGGAGCCTCTACGAGCAGTACTTC
j_call: TRBJ2-7; d_call: .; v_call: TRBV5-1; clone_size: .; cdr3_aa: CASSLGPPRDTNSYEQYF; cdr3_nt: TGCGCCAGCAGCTTGGGGCCCCCCCGGGACACAAACTCCTACGAGCAGTACTTC
j_call: TRBJ1-4; d_call: .; v_call: TRBV28; clone_size: .; cdr3_aa: CASNALREKLFF; cdr3_nt: TGTGCCAGCAACGCTCTCCGGGAAAAACTGTTTTTT
j_call: TRBJ2-3; d_call: .; v_call: TRBV4-2; clone_size: .; cdr3_aa: CASSQDPGIGVTDTQYF; cdr3_nt: TGTGCCAGCAGCCAAGATCCAGGGATCGGAGTCACAGATACGCAGTATTTT
j_call: TRBJ2-6; d_call: .; v_call: TRBV4-3; clone_size: .; cdr3_aa: CASSQASAGANVLTF; cdr3_nt: TGCGCCAGCAGCCAAGCGTCAGCTGGGGCCAACGTCCTGACTTTC
j_call: TRBJ1-4; d_call: .; v_call: TRBV5-1; clone_size: once; cdr3_aa: CASSLEGGEKLFF; cdr3_nt: TGCGCCAGCAGCTTGGAAGGGGGTGAAAAACTGTTTTTT
j_call: TRBJ1-2; d_call: .; v_call: TRBV7-9; clone_size: .; cdr3_aa: CASSNWVRDKNYGYTF; cdr3_nt: TGTGCCAGCAGCAATTGGGTCCGGGACAAAAACTATGGCTACACCTTC
j_call: TRBJ1-5; d_call: .; v_call: TRBV19; clone_size: once; cdr3_aa: CASSIVGTFSNQPQHF; cdr3_nt: TGTGCCAGTAGTATAGTTGGAACCTTCAGCAATCAGCCCCAGCATTTT